One T cell receptor (beta chain) is described in this entry. This specimen comes from a study of blood T cell repertoires in COVID-19. Study in general: Sample material is recorded as cDNA or gDNA derived from T cells, B-cell-depleted T cells, or PBMCs.

TCRdb keeps only in-frame clones here, not all; method: immunoSEQ multiplex PCR. The sample yields about 330,000 clones, 87% seen once. Germline lookup yields CDR1 SEHNR and CDR2 FQNEAQ (reference sequence). The CDR3 runs to 16 residues. J lost 4 bases, V lost 2 bases, and 6 bases had no gene match. The chain carries TRBV7-9 and TRBJ1-1; TRBD1 matches 11 bases. The sample comprised peripheral blood. The receptor was derived from a man younger than 40 with COVID-19, enrolled during active disease. The CDR3 region is CASSLIQGQGVTEAFF. The CDR3 DNA reads as TGTGCCAGCAGCTTAATACAGGGACAGGGGGTCACTGAAGCTTTCTTT.